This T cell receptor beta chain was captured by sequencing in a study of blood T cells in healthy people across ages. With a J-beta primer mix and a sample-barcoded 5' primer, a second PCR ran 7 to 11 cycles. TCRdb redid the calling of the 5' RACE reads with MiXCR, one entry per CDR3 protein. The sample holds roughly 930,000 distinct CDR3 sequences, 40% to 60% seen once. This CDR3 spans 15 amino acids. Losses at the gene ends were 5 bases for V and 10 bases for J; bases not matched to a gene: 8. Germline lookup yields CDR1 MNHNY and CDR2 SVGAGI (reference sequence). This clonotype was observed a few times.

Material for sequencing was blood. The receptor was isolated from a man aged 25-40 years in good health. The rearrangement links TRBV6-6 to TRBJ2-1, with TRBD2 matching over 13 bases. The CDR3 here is CASSPGLAGAKEQFF. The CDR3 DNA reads TGTGCCAGCAGTCCCGGACTAGCGGGGGCGAAGGAGCAGTTCTTC.